The present T cell receptor beta chain was sequenced within a study of T cells in Graves' hyperthyroidism and ophthalmopathy. This clonotype appeared a few times. A read error is likely, as this CDR3 ends without the conserved phenylalanine or tryptophan. V gave up 2 bases and J gave up 4 bases; unmatched junction bases: 7. Germline values: CDR1 SGDLS, CDR2 YYNGEE. CDR3 length equals 15 residues. Thyroid ultrasound, orbital computed tomography, clinical symptoms, and serum thyroxine and TRAb underpinned diagnoses. The source material, RNA transcripts, was used to amplify TCR beta CDR3 regions. Initially, a first-round RT-PCR of the TCR CDR3 employed the HTBI primer set. TCRdb re-analysed the multiplex PCR reads in MiXCR, keeping a single row per CDR3 protein. The data show some 180,000 distinct CDR3 sequences, with about 15% seen just once and about 56% held by the top ten.

The sequence was collected from a woman in her fifties or sixties with Graves' hyperthyroidism. The chain recombines TRBV9 with TRBJ1-2; TRBD1 matches 8 bases. The sample consisted of blood. The CDR3 protein is CASSVGGTGSYGYTI. As DNA, the CDR3 is TGTGCCAGCAGCGTTGGGGGGACAGGTTCCTATGGCTACACCATC.